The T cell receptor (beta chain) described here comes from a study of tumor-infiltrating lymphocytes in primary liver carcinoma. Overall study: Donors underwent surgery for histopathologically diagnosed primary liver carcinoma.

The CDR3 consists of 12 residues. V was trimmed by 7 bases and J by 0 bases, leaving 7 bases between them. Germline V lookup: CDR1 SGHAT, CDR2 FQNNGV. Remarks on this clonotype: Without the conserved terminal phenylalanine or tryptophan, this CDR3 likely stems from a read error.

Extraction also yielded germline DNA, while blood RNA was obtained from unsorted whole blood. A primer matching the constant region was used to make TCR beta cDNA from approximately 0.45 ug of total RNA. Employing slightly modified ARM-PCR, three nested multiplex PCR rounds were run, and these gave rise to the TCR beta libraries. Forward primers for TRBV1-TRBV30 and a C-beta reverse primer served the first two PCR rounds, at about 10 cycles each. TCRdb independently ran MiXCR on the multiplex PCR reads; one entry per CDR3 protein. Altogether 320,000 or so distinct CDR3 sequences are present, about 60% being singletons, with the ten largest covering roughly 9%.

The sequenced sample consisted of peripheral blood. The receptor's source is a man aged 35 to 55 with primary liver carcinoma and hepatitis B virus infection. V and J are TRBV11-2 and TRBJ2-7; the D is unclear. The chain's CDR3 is CASNWYSYEQYL. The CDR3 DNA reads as TGTGCCAGCAACTGGTACTCCTACGAGCAGTACTTA.